Presented here are 21 T cell receptor beta chains from one specimen sequenced in a study of CD4 T cells in relation to SARS-CoV-2 and coronaviruses. Clones were sequenced by immunoSEQ multiplex PCR, and TCRdb holds only the in-frame ones, with some missing. The sample includes about 36,000 clones, over 65% of them seen just once. Their antigens are not known. The sequenced sample was memory CD4+ T cells from PBMCs, cultured in vitro. These receptor sequences come from an adult with COVID-19.

J is TRBJ1-5 and V is TRBV28, with 8 bases identical to TRBD1. Per germline, CDR1 MDHEN and CDR2 SYDVKM. V lost 3 bases, J lost 2 bases, and 6 bases stayed unmatched. The CDR3 covers 16 residues. The CDR3 DNA sequence: TGTGCCAGCAGTTTTCTCCAGGGGGCGCGCAATCAGCCCCAGCATTTT. It translates to CASSFLQGARNQPQHF.

This clone was picked up a small number of times. V usage is TRBV6-5 and J usage is TRBJ2-1, with D possibly matching TRBD1 (6 bases). The CDR3 has 15 amino acids. Per the germline V gene, CDR1 is MNHEY and CDR2 is SVGAGI. Trimming removed 6 bases from V and 8 bases from J, with 20 bases in between. CDR3 nucleotides: TGTGCCAGCAGCCATATGAACGGACAGCCGGATGAGCAGTTCTTC. Translating it yields CASSHMNGQPDEQFF.

J is TRBJ1-1 and V is TRBV4-1; 10 bases align to TRBD1. Trimming cost V 4 bases and J 1 base; bases outside gene matches: 0. The CDR3 totals 14 residues. Germline V gene data show CDR1 as MGHRA and CDR2 as YSYEKL. The CDR3 bases are TGCGCCAGCAGCCGGGACAGGGGGAACACTGAAGCTTTCTTT. This codes for CASSRDRGNTEAFF.

Only a few counts were recorded for this clone. The genes are TRBV9 and TRBJ1-6, with no clear D. The germline CDR1 and CDR2 sequences are SGDLS and YYNGEE. Deletions cut 3 bases from V and 8 bases from J, with 9 bases between. The CDR3 length is 13 residues. CDR3 residues: CASSGEADSPLHF. CDR3 nucleotide sequence: TGTGCCAGCAGCGGAGAGGCTGATTCACCCCTCCACTTT.

The rearrangement links TRBV6-5 to TRBJ2-7; 9 nucleotides agree with TRBD1. Germline V gives CDR1 MNHEY, CDR2 SVGAGI. With 5 bases clipped from V and 3 bases from J, the junction kept 5 bases outside the gene matches. This CDR3 has 14 amino acids. CDR3 residues: CASSTRDRVYEQYF. The CDR3 nucleotides read TGTGCCAGCAGTACCCGGGACAGGGTCTACGAGCAGTACTTC.

This chain uses TRBV6-2 or TRBV6-3 with TRBJ1-5, with D possibly TRBD1 on 5 matching bases. Trimming stripped 2 bases from V and 1 base from J, with 9 bases between. The CDR3 contains 15 residues. Germline V lookup: CDR1 MNHEY, CDR2 SVGEGT. CDR3 DNA: TGTGCCAGCAGTTACGGGGGTTGGAGCAATCAGCCCCAGCATTTT. This sequence encodes CASSYGGWSNQPQHF.

This clone was seen a handful of times. The chain employs TRBV9 and TRBJ1-4; D ambiguous. With 3 bases removed from V and 12 bases from J, the gap between germline ends came to 18 bases. CDR3 length: 14 amino acids. Germline lookup yields CDR1 SGDLS and CDR2 YYNGEE. The CDR3 DNA sequence: TGTGCCAGCAGCGCGCAGCATAGCATGGGCCAACTGTTTTTT. This encodes CASSAQHSMGQLFF. The whole variable domain, remainder taken from reference TRBV9 and TRBJ1-4, is DSGVTQTPKHLITATGQRVTLRCSPRSGDLSVYWYQQSLDQGLQFLIQYYNGEERAKGNILERFSAQQFPDLHSELNLSSLELGDSALYFCASSAQHSMGQLFFGSGTQLSVL.

The V and J genes are TRBV3-1 (or the pseudogene TRBV3-2) and TRBJ1-3; no firm D call. Per germline, CDR1 LGHDT and CDR2 YNNKEL (reference sequence). The CDR3 spans 15 residues. Trimming took 0 bases from V and 2 from J, leaving 8 bases between them. The CDR3 DNA reads as TGTGCCAGCAGCCAAGATGCCGGGCCTGGAAACACCATATATTTT. It yields the protein CASSQDAGPGNTIYF.

The V and J genes are TRBV10-3 and TRBJ2-1; 11 positions match TRBD2. The germline V gene has CDR1 ENHRY and CDR2 SYGVKD. V shed 0 bases and J 7 bases; nucleotides not matched to a gene: 2. This CDR3 has 15 amino acids. CDR3 sequence: CAISESSGRGNEQFF. CDR3 DNA sequence: TGTGCCATCAGTGAGTCTAGCGGGAGGGGGAATGAGCAGTTCTTC.

V gene TRBV10-3 combines with J gene TRBJ1-2; 8 bases are shared with TRBD1. Germline CDR1 and CDR2: ENHRY and SYGVKD. The CDR3 totals 22 residues. After removal of 4 bases from V and 5 bases from J, the junction contained 30 bases not matched to a gene. The CDR3 bases are TGTGCCATCAGTGCGCGGTCGGGGGCAGGGGGCGTAAGAAGCCAAACTGTATATGGCTACACCTTC. Translation gives CAISARSGAGGVRSQTVYGYTF.

V is TRBV6-2 or TRBV6-3 and J is TRBJ1-1, with 11 bases identical to TRBD1. The CDR3 loop spans 14 amino acids. V was clipped by 2 bases and J by 7 bases; unmatched bases: 3. Germline values: CDR1 MNHEY, CDR2 SVGEGT. CDR3: CASSYRTGGDEAFF. CDR3 DNA: TGTGCCAGCAGTTACAGGACAGGGGGCGATGAAGCTTTCTTT.

The chain employs TRBV14 and TRBJ2-1; tentative D call: TRBD1 (5 bases). Looked up from germline, CDR1 is SGHDN and CDR2 is FVKESK. The V end was cut by 1 base, the J end by 0 bases, with 10 bases between. The CDR3 spans 16 residues. CDR3 in amino acids: CASSQARVFSYNEQFF. The CDR3 DNA reads TGTGCCAGCAGCCAAGCCAGGGTTTTCTCCTACAATGAGCAGTTCTTC.

This CDR3 is CAWSPVFSEAFF. CDR3 sequence (DNA): TGTGCCTGGAGTCCCGTTTTCTCTGAAGCTTTCTTT. V and J are TRBV30 and TRBJ1-1; no firm D call. Between the trimmed V and J ends, which lost 2 bases and 6 bases, there was a span of 10 bases. Per the germline V gene, CDR1 is GTSNPN and CDR2 is SVGIG (reference sequence). The CDR3 contains 12 residues. The full variable domain, its missing parts supplied by reference TRBV30 and TRBJ1-1, is SQTIHQWPATLVQPVGSPLSLECTVEGTSNPNLYWYRQAAGRGLQLLFYSVGIGQISSEVPQNLSASRPQDRQFILSSKKLLLSDSGFYLCAWSPVFSEAFFGQGTRLTVV.

The chain links TRBV29-1 to TRBJ2-1; D may be TRBD2 (6 bases). V was clipped by 2 bases and J by 1 base, with 9 bases between them. CDR1 is SQVTM and CDR2 is ANQGSEA in the germline V gene. The CDR3 runs to 14 residues. As DNA, the CDR3 is TGCAGCGTTGAATGGGGAGGATCCTACAATGAGCAGTTCTTC. Translating gives CSVEWGGSYNEQFF.

The rearrangement joins TRBV28 to TRBJ1-1; D is uncertain. The CDR3 has 13 residues. Between the trimmed V and J ends, which lost 4 bases and 1 base, there was a span of 7 bases. Germline CDR1 MDHEN, CDR2 SYDVKM. CDR3 sequence reads: CASSWAPNTEAFF. The DNA of the CDR3 is TGTGCCAGCAGTTGGGCCCCGAACACTGAAGCTTTCTTT.

This clone has more than one count but fewer than ten. This sequence joins TRBV10-1 and TRBJ1-5; the match to TRBD1 covers 9 bases. The CDR3 is made up of 16 amino acids. Germline CDR1 reads WNHNN; CDR2 reads SYGVQD (reference sequence). Unmatched junction bases numbered 6, after V lost 6 bases and J lost 0 bases. The DNA of the CDR3 is TGCGCCAGCAGGGGGACAGGGCCTTATAGCAATCAGCCCCAGCATTTT. This codes for CASRGTGPYSNQPQHF.

V usage is TRBV6-5 and J usage is TRBJ2-3; D is possibly TRBD1 or TRBD2 (6 bases each). Trimming took 11 bases from V and 5 from J, leaving 17 bases between them. This CDR3 is built from 13 residues. CDR1 and CDR2 (germline): MNHEY, SVGAGI. The CDR3 loop reads CAGGRVLRDTQYF. CDR3 bases: TGTGCCGGGGGGCGGGTCCTGAGAGATACGCAGTATTTT.

The chain employs TRBV19 and TRBJ2-2; D is possibly TRBD2 (7 bases). The germline CDR1 and CDR2 sequences are LNHDA and SQIVND (reference sequence). V lost 8 bases, J lost 7 bases, and 23 bases lay in between. CDR3 length: 16 residues. Here the CDR3 DNA reads TGTGCCAGTCTACTCTCGGGGGAGGGGGTTAACGGGGAGCTGTTTTTT. Residues: CASLLSGEGVNGELFF.

The chain links TRBV3-1 (or the pseudogene TRBV3-2) to TRBJ2-7, with 12 bases lining up with TRBD1. Germline trimming cut 1 base from V and 6 bases from J; bases unmatched to any gene: 7. Germline CDR1 LGHDT, CDR2 YNNKEL (reference sequence). The CDR3 consists of 16 residues. CDR3 in amino acids: CASSQAWGQGAGEQYF. CDR3 sequence (DNA): TGTGCCAGCAGCCAAGCATGGGGACAGGGGGCGGGCGAGCAGTACTTC.

The chain uses TRBV30 and TRBJ1-1; D remains unclear. There are 16 residues in the CDR3. Germline assignment: CDR1 GTSNPN and CDR2 SVGIG (reference sequence). Deletions cut 3 bases from V and 0 bases from J, with 17 bases between. The CDR3 DNA sequence: TGTGCCTGGAGGAGCATGGGGTTGGCCATGAACACTGAAGCTTTCTTT. Translating gives CAWRSMGLAMNTEAFF.

The J gene is TRBJ2-7, the V gene TRBV18; D might be TRBD1 (6 bases). V lost 3 bases, J lost 2 bases, and 14 bases lay in between. This CDR3 has 15 amino acids. Germline CDR1 is KGHSH and CDR2 is LQKENI. CDR3 sequence reads: CASSPFAGEPYEQYF. For the CDR3, the DNA is TGTGCCAGCTCACCCTTCGCAGGGGAACCCTACGAGCAGTACTTC. Based on the CDR3 plus reference TRBV18 and TRBJ2-7, the full variable domain is NAGVMQNPRHLVRRRGQEARLRCSPMKGHSHVYWYRQLPEEGLKFMVYLQKENIIDESGMPKERFSAEFPKEGPSILRIQQVVRGDSAAYFCASSPFAGEPYEQYFGPGTRLTVT.